A selection of T cell receptor beta chains follows, all from one sample in a study of Graves' ophthalmopathy and Graves' hyperthyroidism. TCRdb called the multiplex PCR reads again in MiXCR, with one record for every CDR3 protein. This table has 500,000 to 800,000 distinct CDR3 sequences, roughly 41% appearing once. Sequenced: peripheral blood. The receptors were sampled from an adult man with Graves' ophthalmopathy. The CDR3 runs from the conserved cysteine through the conserved F or W. Each record gives: V gene, clone size, D gene, CDR3 length, J gene, CDR3 DNA, CDR3 protein. A D gene is named only where the DNA matches it firmly. Clone size is shown for a subset of rows, as once, few, many or a class of expanded clone.

TRBV20-1	many	.	12	TRBJ1-1	TGCAGTGCTAGTTTGGCGAACACTGAAGCTTTCTTT	CSASLANTEAFF
TRBV7-8	many	.	17	TRBJ1-6	TGTGCCAGCAGCTTAGCAACCGCTAGCTCCTATAATTCACCCCTCCACTTT	CASSLATASSYNSPLHF
TRBV14	many	.	17	TRBJ1-1	TGTGCCAGCAGCCAAGTCTTTAGGAGGGGGTGGTACACTGAAGCTTTCTTT	CASSQVFRRGWYTEAFF
TRBV4-1	.	.	17	TRBJ2-7	TGTGCCAGCAGCCAAGAGAGAGGGGCAAACTATGGCTACGAGCAGTACTTC	CASSQERGANYGYEQYF
TRBV10-3	once	.	14	TRBJ1-2	TGTGCCATCAGTGAGTCGGCAGGGCTTCGTGGCTACACCTTC	CAISESAGLRGYTF
TRBV9	.	.	15	TRBJ2-1	TGTGCCAGCAGCGTAGAGGACGCCGCCTACAATGAGCAGTTCTTC	CASSVEDAAYNEQFF
TRBV13	many	.	14	TRBJ2-7	TGTGCCAGCAGCTTAGGTGTTAGCGGCTACGAGCAGTACTTC	CASSLGVSGYEQYF
TRBV29-1	many	.	15	TRBJ2-5	TGCAGCGTTGAAATCTCCGGGTGGGCCCAAGAGACCCAGTACTTC	CSVEISGWAQETQYF
TRBV10-3	many	.	15	TRBJ2-2	TGTGCCAGCGAAGTGGAGGGTAGCGGCACCGGGGAGCTGTTTTTT	CASEVEGSGTGELFF
TRBV14	.	.	15	TRBJ1-4	TGTGCCAGCAGCCAAGATACAGGGTCTGCTGAAAAACTGTTTTTT	CASSQDTGSAEKLFF
TRBV5-6	many	.	15	TRBJ2-7	TGTGCCAGCAGCCGAGGGGGAATTCCACCCCACGAGCAGTACTTC	CASSRGGIPPHEQYF
TRBV5-8	.	.	15	TRBJ2-2	TGTGCCAACAGCTTGAGTCGGCCGAACACCGGGGAGCTGTTTTTT	CANSLSRPNTGELFF
TRBV7-9	.	.	11	TRBJ2-5	TGTGCCAGCAGCAGCGAAGTGACCCAGTACTTC	CASSSEVTQYF
TRBV7-2	many	.	15	TRBJ1-4	TGTGCCAGCAGCGCCAAAGTTGCAACTAATGAAAAACTGTTTTTT	CASSAKVATNEKLFF
TRBV20-1	many	.	14	TRBJ2-7	TGCAGTGCTAGAGTATGGGACCGTTCCTACGAGCAGTACTTC	CSARVWDRSYEQYF
TRBV2	.	.	13	TRBJ1-2	TGTGCCAGCAGTGTTGACAGCGTTCATGGCTACACCTTC	CASSVDSVHGYTF
TRBV27	many	.	12	TRBJ1-4	TGTGCCAGCAGACAGGGTCGAGAAAAACTGTTTTTT	CASRQGREKLFF
TRBV11-2	.	.	19	TRBJ1-5	.	CASSFYICSARHSNQPQHF
TRBV2	once	TRBD2	15	TRBJ2-7	TGTGCCATCGAGACAGCGGGGGTTGCCTCCTACGAGCAGTACTTC	CAIETAGVASYEQYF
TRBV27	many	.	13	TRBJ1-5	TGTGCCAGCAGTTTCGGCGTGAGGCAGCCCCAGCATTTT	CASSFGVRQPQHF
TRBV12-5	.	.	14	TRBJ1-2	TGTGCTAGTGGTGCAACAAGCGGGCCCGGGGGCTACACCTTC	CASGATSGPGGYTF
TRBV4-1	.	.	16	TRBJ2-2	TGCGCCAGCAGCCAAGTGCCTAGGCCAGACTCCGGGGAGCTGTTTTTT	CASSQVPRPDSGELFF
TRBV7-3	.	TRBD2	18	TRBJ2-3	TGTGCCAGCAGCCTAACGGGACTAGCGACGGGTCCCCGAGATACGCAGTATTTT	CASSLTGLATGPRDTQYF
TRBV10-3	.	TRBD2	15	TRBJ2-7	TGTGCCATCAGTGTTAGCGGGGGGGGTCTCTACGAGCAGTACTTC	CAISVSGGGLYEQYF
TRBV2	few	.	15	TRBJ1-2	TGTGCCAGCAGTTTAGTGGGGGGCGCAGAGGATGGCTACACCTTC	CASSLVGGAEDGYTF
TRBV7-9	many	.	13	TRBJ2-7	TGTGCCAGCAGCTTCACAGGTACCTACGAGCAGTACTTC	CASSFTGTYEQYF
TRBV2	many	.	14	TRBJ1-2	TGTGCCAGCACCGAGCGCTTACAGGGTTCAGGCTACACCTTC	CASTERLQGSGYTF
TRBV11-2	many	TRBD1	15	TRBJ2-5	TGTGCCAGCAGCGCGGGACAGGGGGTCGGAGAGACCCAGTACTTC	CASSAGQGVGETQYF
TRBV20-1	many	TRBD1	16	TRBJ2-5	TGCAGTGCTAGAGATAAACAGGGGGCTTTCTTGGAGACCCAGTACTTC	CSARDKQGAFLETQYF
TRBV15	.	.	14	TRBJ2-2	TGTGCCACCAAAGTCGGGGCAGCCACCGGGGGGCTGTTTTTT	CATKVGAATGGLFF
TRBV7-9	many	.	12	TRBJ2-7	TGTGCCAGCAGCTCAGGGCCCCTCGAGCAGTACTTC	CASSSGPLEQYF
TRBV10-3	.	.	15	TRBJ1-5	TGTGCCAGCAGTTATGGACCCTATAGCAATCAGCCCCAGCATTTT	CASSYGPYSNQPQHF
TRBV9	few	.	14	TRBJ1-6	TGTGCCAGCTCACCCCCGCGCGCCTATTCACCCCTCCACTTT	CASSPPRAYSPLHF
TRBV29-1	.	.	13	TRBJ2-5	TGCAGCGTTGCTTGGGGGGGCGACGAGACCCAGTACTTC	CSVAWGGDETQYF
TRBV29-1	few	.	14	TRBJ2-3	TGCAGCGTCGGGGGACTTTCCTCCACAGATACGCAGTATTTT	CSVGGLSSTDTQYF
TRBV5-1	.	.	13	TRBJ2-1	TGCGCCAGCAGCTTGGAGTCTCACAATGAGCAGTTCTTC	CASSLESHNEQFF
TRBV12-3/TRBV12-4	many	.	14	TRBJ1-6	TGTGCCAGCGGGGCGGCAGGACCCAGTTCACCCCTCCACTTT	CASGAAGPSSPLHF
TRBV7-8	few	.	15	TRBJ1-1	TGTGCCAGCAGCCAAGGAGGGCAGGGAAACACTGAAGCTTTCTTT	CASSQGGQGNTEAFF
TRBV11-2	many	TRBD1	12	TRBJ1-1	TGTGCCAGCAGCCCCGGGACAGTTGAAGCTTTCTTT	CASSPGTVEAFF
TRBV15	many	TRBD1	16	TRBJ1-2	TGTGCCACCAGCAGAGATCGCGGACAGGCCCTATATGGCTACACCTTC	CATSRDRGQALYGYTF
TRBV6-5	many	TRBD1	16	TRBJ2-5	TGTGCCAGCAGACACACCGGGACAGGGGGCAGGAAGACCCAGTACTTC	CASRHTGTGGRKTQYF
TRBV25-1	.	.	16	TRBJ2-1	TGTGCCAGCAGTGAATCCCGGGCCATATCCTACAATGAGCAGTTCTTC	CASSESRAISYNEQFF
TRBV25-1	many	.	13	TRBJ1-3	TGTGCCAGCAGTGAAAAGTGGGATGACACCATATATTTT	CASSEKWDDTIYF
TRBV5-1	many	.	16	TRBJ2-7	TGCGCCAGCAGCTTGGCCGTGAGTCTAGGTTCCTACGAGCAGTACTTC	CASSLAVSLGSYEQYF
TRBV2	.	TRBD2	15	TRBJ2-2	TGTGCCAGCACTTCGGGACTAGCGGTAACCGGGGAGCTGTTTTTT	CASTSGLAVTGELFF
TRBV9	few	TRBD1	16	TRBJ1-2	TGCGCCAGCAGCCCCGGTGGCAGGGGGCGCGGGGAGGGCTACACCTTC	CASSPGGRGRGEGYTF
TRBV19	many	TRBD1	16	TRBJ1-2	TGTGCCAGTAGTTTACAGACAGGGGTGGACTTCTATGGCTACACCTTC	CASSLQTGVDFYGYTF
TRBV7-2	.	TRBD1	13	TRBJ1-6	TGTGCTCGGACAGGGATGGGTAATTCACCCCTCCACTTT	CARTGMGNSPLHF
TRBV7-3	.	.	14	TRBJ2-2	TGTACCAGCAGCCGGGATAGCAACACCGGGGAGCTGTTTTTT	CTSSRDSNTGELFF
TRBV6-2/TRBV6-3	once	.	12	TRBJ2-7	TGTGCCAGCAGTACAGGGTACTACGAGCAGTACTTC	CASSTGYYEQYF
TRBV7-8	.	TRBD1	16	TRBJ1-4	TGTGCCAGCAGCCGGACAGGGACCGCAACTAATGAAAAACTGTTTTTT	CASSRTGTATNEKLFF
TRBV20-1	.	TRBD2	14	TRBJ2-7	TGCAGTGCCAGAGGACTAGCGGGAGTTAACGAGCAGTACTTC	CSARGLAGVNEQYF
TRBV20-1	many	TRBD1	12	TRBJ1-5	TGCAGTGCCCAGACAGGGGGCCAGCCCCAGCATTTT	CSAQTGGQPQHF
TRBV2	.	.	13	TRBJ2-7	TGTGCCATCAGTGAGGGGGAGTCCTACGAGCAGTACTTC	CAISEGESYEQYF
TRBV7-2	once	.	14	TRBJ1-4	TGTGCCAGCAGCTTAGGGAGGGTTAATGAAAAACTGTTTTTT	CASSLGRVNEKLFF
TRBV5-1	many	TRBD1	14	TRBJ1-4	TGCGCCAGCAGCCCGCGCGGACAGGGCGAAAGGATGTTTTTT	CASSPRGQGERMFF
TRBV25-1	many	.	13	TRBJ1-1	TGTGCCAGCGCCGGGACTGGGAACACTGAAGCTTTCTTT	CASAGTGNTEAFF
TRBV18	few	TRBD1	15	TRBJ1-2	TGTGCCAGCTCACACGGACAGGCCCTCTCCTATGGCTACACCTTC	CASSHGQALSYGYTF